These 13 T cell receptor beta chains were sequenced from one sample in a study of vaccination and CD4 T cells after COVID-19. No antigen has been assigned to these receptors. At the Johns Hopkins FTIC core, DNA taken from cultured CD4+ T cells was sequenced by way of the Oncomine TCR Beta short-read assay. Via MiXCR, TCRdb re-called the PCR reads, giving one row per CDR3 protein. The sample consists of roughly 22,000 distinct CDR3 sequences, about 31% of them appearing once. Treatment in this sample: roughly 11-day PBMC culture with coronavirus spike peptide pools or control peptides (ViraFEST assay). The source material was cultured CD4+ T cells from blood. These receptors were taken from a human donor with COVID-19.

This clonotype was seen only a few times. The chain employs TRBV19 and TRBJ2-3; 7 bases are shared with TRBD1. The CDR3 contains 14 residues. Germline CDR1 LNHDA, CDR2 SQIVND (reference sequence). J lost 6 bases, V lost 3 bases, and 6 bases had no gene match. CDR3 nucleotides: TGTGCCAGTAGTATGACGGACAGGCGGGATACGCAGTATTTT. Translated, it gives CASSMTDRRDTQYF.

This clonotype was found a few times. The chain uses TRBV27 and TRBJ1-1; D perhaps matches TRBD1 (5 bases). Germline-derived CDR1 and CDR2 are MNHEY and SMNVEV (reference sequence). Trimming stripped 1 base from V and 1 base from J, with 7 bases between. The CDR3 runs 14 residues. CDR3 bases: TGTGCCAGCAGTTTATTAACAGGGAACACTGAAGCTTTCTTT. Translating gives CASSLLTGNTEAFF.

As to this clonotype: Compared with germline, one end of the junction differs, possibly owing to a read error. V and J are TRBV4-3 and TRBJ1-2; D gene unclear. Looked up from germline, CDR1 is LGHNA and CDR2 is YSLEER. The CDR3 contains 15 residues. The CDR3, as DNA: TGCGCCAGCAGCCAAGATTTCGGAACTAACTATGGCTACGCCTTC. Translated, it gives CASSQDFGTNYGYAF.

The V call is TRBV6-1, the J call TRBJ1-1; TRBD1 might be the D (6 bases). The V end was cut by 6 bases, the J end by 1 base, with 9 bases between. CDR1 is MNHNS and CDR2 is SASEGT in the germline V gene. The CDR3 is 13 amino acids. This chain's CDR3 is CASSSRGNTEAFF. CDR3 bases: TGTGCCAGCAGCTCCAGGGGGAACACTGAAGCTTTCTTT.

The V call is TRBV6-5, the J call TRBJ1-6; D possibly corresponds to TRBD1 (5 bases). The germline V and J ends were trimmed by 3 bases and 7 bases, with 13 bases remaining between them. The CDR3 has 15 residues. In germline, CDR1 is MNHEY, CDR2 SVGAGI. The chain's CDR3 is CASSYKVQGNSPLHF. The CDR3 nucleotides read TGTGCCAGCAGTTATAAAGTCCAGGGAAATTCACCCCTCCACTTT.

This clonotype is a singleton in its sample. The rearrangement uses TRBV7-2 and TRBJ2-6, with 7 positions matching TRBD1. Trimming removed 5 bases from V and 2 bases from J; junction bases left unmatched: 6. The CDR3 contains 16 residues. Germline lookup yields CDR1 SGHTA and CDR2 FQGNSA. The CDR3 sequence: CASSLTGAPGANVLTF. In DNA, the CDR3 is TGTGCCAGCAGCCTAACAGGGGCTCCTGGGGCCAACGTCCTGACTTTC.

The chain has TRBV6-4 and TRBJ2-1; TRBD1 might be the D (6 bases). Germline lookup yields CDR1 MRHNA and CDR2 SNTAGT. Trimming took 9 bases from V and 6 from J, leaving 6 bases between them. This CDR3 is 10 amino acids long. In DNA form, the CDR3 reads TGTGCCAGGGGGGCCAATGAGCAGTTCTTC. It codes for CARGANEQFF.

The chain couples TRBV5-4 to TRBJ1-6, with D perhaps matching TRBD1 (6 bases). Trimming cost V 1 base and J 6 bases, with 11 bases left between them. CDR3 length: 15 residues. The germline V gene encodes CDR1 SGHNT and CDR2 YYREEE (reference sequence). The chain's CDR3 is CASSLKEQGNSPLHF. CDR3 DNA sequence: TGTGCCAGCAGCTTGAAGGAACAGGGTAATTCACCCCTCCACTTT.

The rearrangement links TRBV20-1 to TRBJ1-1; D is possibly TRBD1 (5 bases). The CDR3 is 12 residues long. V gave up 4 bases and J gave up 7 bases, with 13 bases separating them. The germline V gene has CDR1 DFQATT and CDR2 SNEGSKA (reference sequence). CDR3 DNA sequence: TGCAGTGCTATTCCTGGGGCTAATGAAGCTTTCTTT. Protein product: CSAIPGANEAFF.

This clonotype has just a few counts. The junction and the germline gene differ at one end; a read error may be behind it. This chain joins TRBV7-7 and TRBJ1-1, with TRBD1 matching over 7 bases. The CDR3 is 13 amino acids. CDR1 is SSHAT and CDR2 is FNYEAQ in the germline V gene (reference sequence). The CDR3 spells CASSLRQGTEAFF. The CDR3 DNA follows: TGTGCTAGCAGCTTGAGACAGGGAACTGAAGCTTTCTTT.

Worth noting for this clonotype: Sequence at one end of the junction differs from germline and may be a read error. The chain links TRBV7-7 to TRBJ2-3; TRBD1 agrees at 9 bases. The CDR3 contains 15 residues. Germline V lookup: CDR1 SSHAT, CDR2 FNYEAQ (reference sequence). Written as DNA, the CDR3 is TGTGCTAGCAGCTTAGGGACAGGGAACACAGATACGCAGTATTTT. Protein: CASSLGTGNTDTQYF.

The chain is built from TRBV18 and TRBJ1-3, with 7 bases aligning to TRBD1. Germline V CDR1 and CDR2: KGHSH, LQKENI. The CDR3 has 15 amino acids. V was clipped by 3 bases and J by 0 bases; unmatched bases: 2. The CDR3 region is CASSPNRGSGNTIYF. The CDR3 nucleotides are TGTGCCAGCTCACCTAACAGGGGCTCTGGAAACACCATATATTTT.

This clonotype was seen only a few times. The rearrangement joins TRBV6-4 to TRBJ1-6; D not certain. The germline V and J ends were trimmed by 10 bases and 6 bases, with 13 bases remaining between them. Germline loops: CDR1 MRHNA, CDR2 SNTAGT. The CDR3 has 13 amino acids. For the CDR3, the DNA is TGTGCCATCGACCGGGGTGGTAATTCACCCCTCCACTTT. Translation: CAIDRGGNSPLHF.